This note documents a single TCR beta chain sequence. Its antigen is as yet unknown. This sample is drawn from a study of CD8 T cells in ankylosing spondylitis. Study-level points and caveats: Disease-linked clones reportedly concentrated significantly in matched ankylosing spondylitis synovial fluid. What appeared characteristic of ankylosing spondylitis blood was a TCR beta motif of several highly homologous variants. Disease-linked clones bore a CD8+ phenotype and were relatively rare in peripheral blood. In reactive arthritis synovial fluid and blood, some motif variants had been reported before.

Trimming took 6 bases from V and 4 from J, leaving 16 bases between them. The CDR3 contains 14 residues. By quantitative 5'-RACE with molecular barcodes, the TCR beta libraries were made. TCRdb fed the 5' RACE reads into MiXCR, producing one record per CDR3 protein. The table lists about 220,000 distinct CDR3 sequences, approximately 20% of them singletons, with under 45% in the top ten. The chain joins TRBV12-3 or TRBV12-4 to TRBJ2-7; weak D call: TRBD2 (5 bases). This TCR was recovered from a male donor with ankylosing spondylitis. Sequenced: blood, either unsorted or a sorted T cell fraction (not recorded which). This CDR3 reads CASSPWGGGYEQYF. CDR3 sequence (DNA): TGTGCCAGCAGCCCTTGGGGTGGAGGTTACGAGCAGTACTTC.